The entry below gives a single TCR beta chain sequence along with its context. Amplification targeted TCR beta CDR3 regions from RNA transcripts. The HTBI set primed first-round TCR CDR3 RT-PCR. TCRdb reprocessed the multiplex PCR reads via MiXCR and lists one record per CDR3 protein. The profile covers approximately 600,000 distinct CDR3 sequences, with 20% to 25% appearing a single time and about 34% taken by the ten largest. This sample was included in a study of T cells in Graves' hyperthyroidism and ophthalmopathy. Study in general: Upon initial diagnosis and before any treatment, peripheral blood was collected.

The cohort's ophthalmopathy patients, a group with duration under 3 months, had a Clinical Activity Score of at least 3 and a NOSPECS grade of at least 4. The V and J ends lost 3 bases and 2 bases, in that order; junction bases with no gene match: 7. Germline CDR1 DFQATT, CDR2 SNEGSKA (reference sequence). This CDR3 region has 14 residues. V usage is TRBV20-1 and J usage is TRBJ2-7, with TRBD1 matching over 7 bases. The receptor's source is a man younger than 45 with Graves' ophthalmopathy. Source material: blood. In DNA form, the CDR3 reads TGCAGTGCTAGGACAGAACAGGGGCCCTACGAGCAGTACTTC. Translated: CSARTEQGPYEQYF.